Listed below are T cell receptor beta chains from one sample, sequenced in a study of blood T cell repertoires in COVID-19. Assay used: immunoSEQ multiplex PCR; TCRdb lists only in-frame clones, some missing. The sample lists around 190,000 clones; 88% were seen once. Source material: PBMCs or T cells enriched from blood (not recorded which). These receptor sequences come from a woman under 30 who had recovered from COVID-19. Each CDR3 is given with its conserved first and last residue. Fields, in order: clone size, J gene, V gene, D gene, CDR3 DNA, CDR3 protein. D genes are given only for firm matches. Only some rows state a clone size, as once, few, many or a class for expanded clones.

size: -; J: TRBJ2-2; V: TRBV4-1; D: TRBD1; DNA: TGCGCCAGCAGCCAAGATCAATTAGCAGGGGGATCCGGGGAGCTGTTTTTT; CDR3: CASSQDQLAGGSGELFF
size: -; J: TRBJ2-7; V: TRBV28; D: -; DNA: TGTGCCAGCAGTGGGGGGACGGTGTACTTC; CDR3: CASSGGTVYF
size: few; J: TRBJ2-1; V: TRBV28; D: -; DNA: TGTGCCAGCAGCCGTACTAGACTTGAGCAGTTCTTC; CDR3: CASSRTRLEQFF
size: -; J: TRBJ1-1; V: TRBV5-6; D: -; DNA: TGTGCCAGCAGCCAAAACTCGGAGGCTGAAGCTTTCTTT; CDR3: CASSQNSEAEAFF
size: -; J: TRBJ1-2; V: TRBV29-1; D: TRBD1; DNA: TGCAGCGTTGGCCCGGCTGGGACAGAGAACTCTAGGTATGGCTACACCTTC; CDR3: CSVGPAGTENSRYGYTF
size: -; J: TRBJ2-1; V: TRBV4-3; D: TRBD2; DNA: TGCACCAGCAGCCGAACGGGGGGGCATGAGCAGTTCTTC; CDR3: CTSSRTGGHEQFF
size: -; J: TRBJ1-2; V: TRBV6-2/TRBV6-3; D: TRBD1; DNA: TGTGCCAGCAGCCTAAGGGACAGTTATGGCTACACCTTC; CDR3: CASSLRDSYGYTF
size: once; J: TRBJ2-5; V: TRBV6-5; D: -; DNA: TGTGCCAGCACCCGCGTTGGTCAGCGAGAGACCCAGTACTTC; CDR3: CASTRVGQRETQYF
size: -; J: TRBJ2-5; V: TRBV5-6; D: TRBD2; DNA: TGTGCCAGCAGCTTACGACTAGCGGGACAAGAGACCCAGTACTTC; CDR3: CASSLRLAGQETQYF
size: -; J: TRBJ1-2; V: TRBV27; D: TRBD1; DNA: TGTGCCAGCAGTCGGACAGGGATGGAGTATGGCTACACCTTC; CDR3: CASSRTGMEYGYTF
size: -; J: TRBJ2-5; V: TRBV21-1; D: -; DNA: TGTGCCAGCAGCAAAGGGTTGGGCCCTCCGACGGTAGGGACCCAGTACTTC; CDR3: CASSKGLGPPTVGTQYF
size: -; J: TRBJ1-1; V: TRBV11-2; D: -; DNA: TGTGCCAGCAGCGTCCACACAGGGAACACTGAAGCTTTCTTT; CDR3: CASSVHTGNTEAFF
size: -; J: TRBJ2-2; V: TRBV7-2; D: -; DNA: TGTGCCAGCAGCCGCAGGGTAAACACCGGGGAGCTGTTTTTT; CDR3: CASSRRVNTGELFF
size: -; J: TRBJ2-2; V: TRBV7-9; D: -; DNA: TGTGCCAGCAGAGAATCCCTAGCAATCGCGAACACCGGGGAGCTGTTTTTT; CDR3: CASRESLAIANTGELFF
size: -; J: TRBJ2-7; V: TRBV4-1; D: TRBD1; DNA: TGCGCCAGCAGTCTCAGAAAGGGGACAGGACCTTCCTACGAGCAGTACTTC; CDR3: CASSLRKGTGPSYEQYF
size: -; J: TRBJ2-7; V: TRBV28; D: -; DNA: TGTGCCAGCACTGGGGGGGCTAGTCAATACGAGCAGTACTTC; CDR3: CASTGGASQYEQYF
size: -; J: TRBJ1-1; V: TRBV7-3; D: -; DNA: TGTGCCAGCAGCTTATCGGGAGGAGATCTCACTGAAGCTTTCTTT; CDR3: CASSLSGGDLTEAFF
size: -; J: TRBJ2-1; V: TRBV11-1; D: TRBD2; DNA: TGTGCCAGCAGCTTATTCGGCGGGAGGTACAATGAGCAGTTCTTC; CDR3: CASSLFGGRYNEQFF
size: -; J: TRBJ1-5; V: TRBV20-1; D: -; DNA: TGCAGTGCTAGTCAGGGGTTTTATGGCAATCAGCCCCAGCATTTT; CDR3: CSASQGFYGNQPQHF
size: -; J: TRBJ2-1; V: TRBV5-1; D: -; DNA: TGCGCCAGCAGCCCTCCGAAGCTAGACAGTCTTTACAATGAGCAGTTCTTC; CDR3: CASSPPKLDSLYNEQFF
size: -; J: TRBJ1-1; V: TRBV28; D: -; DNA: TGTGCCAGCAGTTCCCCACCCGGCCAGGCTGAAGCTTTCTTT; CDR3: CASSSPPGQAEAFF
size: -; J: TRBJ2-4; V: TRBV28; D: TRBD2; DNA: TGTGCCAGCAGTTTCCCGGGGGGGGCCAAAAACATTCAGTACTTC; CDR3: CASSFPGGAKNIQYF
size: -; J: TRBJ1-1; V: TRBV2; D: -; DNA: TGTGCCAGCGAGATTGATCCTGAAGCTTTCTTT; CDR3: CASEIDPEAFF
size: -; J: TRBJ2-3; V: TRBV5-1; D: -; DNA: TGCGCCAGCAGCACCCTGACAGAACACAGTAAAACAGATACGCAGTATTTT; CDR3: CASSTLTEHSKTDTQYF
size: -; J: TRBJ2-5; V: TRBV6-5; D: TRBD2; DNA: TGTGCCAGCGGCGGGTACGGGGGGCAAGAGACCCAGTACTTC; CDR3: CASGGYGGQETQYF
size: -; J: TRBJ2-7; V: TRBV12-3/TRBV12-4; D: -; DNA: TGTGCCAGCAGTTCGGGTACCACCTACGAGCAGTACTTC; CDR3: CASSSGTTYEQYF
size: -; J: TRBJ2-3; V: TRBV5-1; D: -; DNA: TGCGCCAGCAGCTTGGCGAGTCTCACAGATACGCAGTATTTT; CDR3: CASSLASLTDTQYF
size: -; J: TRBJ1-3; V: TRBV11-2; D: -; DNA: TGTGCCAGCAGCTTTCAGGGAAACACCATATATTTT; CDR3: CASSFQGNTIYF
size: -; J: TRBJ2-1; V: TRBV10-1; D: -; DNA: TGCGCCAGCAGTGTGGTGCGCGAAGAGCAGTTCTTC; CDR3: CASSVVREEQFF
size: -; J: TRBJ2-5; V: TRBV15; D: TRBD1; DNA: TGTGCCACCGGGTCGGGGGACAGGGAGGTGGAGACCCAGTACTTC; CDR3: CATGSGDREVETQYF
size: -; J: TRBJ1-1; V: TRBV6-5; D: -; DNA: TGTGCCAGCAGCCTATCTTTGAACACTGAAGCTTTCTTT; CDR3: CASSLSLNTEAFF
size: -; J: TRBJ2-1; V: TRBV5-1; D: TRBD2; DNA: TGCGCCAGCAGCTGGACCGGGACTAGCGGGACTAATGAGCAGTTCTTC; CDR3: CASSWTGTSGTNEQFF
size: -; J: TRBJ1-2; V: TRBV5-1; D: -; DNA: TGCGCCAGCAGCTTAACAGGGAGGGTTCTTTTCTATGGCTACACCTTC; CDR3: CASSLTGRVLFYGYTF
size: once; J: TRBJ2-1; V: TRBV7-9; D: -; DNA: TGTGCCAGCAGACCCGACAGCTCCTACAATGAGCAGTTCTTC; CDR3: CASRPDSSYNEQFF
size: -; J: TRBJ1-2; V: TRBV6-5; D: -; DNA: TGTGCCAGCAGTTCGCGGGGGGGGGAGATGGGCTACACCTTC; CDR3: CASSSRGGEMGYTF